These 12 T cell receptor beta chains originate from one sample sequenced in a study of tumor-infiltrating lymphocytes in primary liver carcinoma. Total RNA amounting to roughly 450 ng was the source from which TCR beta cDNA was made with a constant-region primer. Libraries for TCR beta were built through three nested multiplex PCR rounds, which together made up a slightly modified ARM-PCR procedure. Forward primers for TRBV1-TRBV30 and a C-beta reverse primer served the first two PCR rounds, at about 10 cycles each. TCRdb called the multiplex PCR reads again in MiXCR, with one record for every CDR3 protein. The sample contains about 44,000 distinct CDR3 sequences, around 79% of which appear only once. Unsorted bulk tissue, about 20-32 mg of it, served as the source for co-extraction of RNA and DNA. Sequencing input: liver tumor tissue from sampling region 3. Subset indicated: tumor region T3, left-lateral pole. These receptors all stem from a man aged 40-55 years with primary liver carcinoma and hepatitis B virus infection.

Turning to this clonotype: A much larger clone sits a single nucleotide away, making a read error possible. This chain links TRBV28 with TRBJ1-4; D may be TRBD1 (5 bases). Germline lookup yields CDR1 MDHEN and CDR2 SYDVKM. The CDR3 loop spans 15 amino acids. Trimming cost V 4 bases and J 7 bases, with 16 bases left between them. CDR3 DNA sequence: TGTGCCAGCAGTTCCCTCTCTATACAGGTTGAAAAACTGTTTTTT. It translates to CASSSLSIQVEKLFF.

In the case of this clonotype: An end of the junction does not agree with germline; a read error may underlie this. This chain joins TRBV11-2 and TRBJ2-7; no firm D call. The CDR3 length is 14 residues. CDR1 SGHAT and CDR2 FQNNGV come from the germline V gene. The CDR3 coding sequence is TGTGCCAGCAGCTTAACCGACGGTGCCTGCGAGCAGCACTTC. It encodes CASSLTDGACEQHF.

A word on this clonotype: Its ends do not fully match the called genes, so a read error is possible. The chain joins TRBV12-3 or TRBV12-4 to TRBJ2-3; TRBD2 is a possible D gene (5 bases). The CDR3 has 16 amino acids. CDR3 coding DNA: TGTGCCAGCAGTCTACTAGAGGTGTCCGGGCCAGAAACGCAGTATTTT. It encodes CASSLLEVSGPETQYF.

A word on this clonotype: Its ends do not fully match the called genes, so a read error is possible. The chain uses TRBV6-5 and TRBJ2-7; D is possibly TRBD1 or TRBD2 (5 bases each). Germline-derived CDR1 and CDR2 are MNHEY and SVGAGI. This CDR3 region has 14 residues. The CDR3 DNA sequence: TGTGCCAGCAGTCCATCCCGGGATAGGGTGGGGCAGTATTTC. It encodes CASSPSRDRVGQYF.

This clonotype came up once. A junction boundary mismatches the germline segment, possibly from a read error. The rearrangement joins TRBV28 to TRBJ2-4, with D possibly TRBD2 on 6 matching bases. CDR1 and CDR2 (germline): MDHEN, SYDVKM. This CDR3 is 17 amino acids long. DNA of the CDR3: TGTGCCGGCAGCAAGGGAGATAGCGGAGTAGCCAAAAACATTCAGTACTTC. It yields the protein CAGSKGDSGVAKNIQYF.

With regard to this clonotype: At one end, the junction sequence differs from germline, possibly due to a read error. The V gene is TRBV18, the J gene TRBJ2-5; 7 bases fit TRBD2. Germline values: CDR1 KGHSH, CDR2 LQKENI. This CDR3 is 14 amino acids long. This CDR3 is CASTPRGGQETQYF. Here the CDR3 DNA reads TGTGCCAGCACACCACGGGGAGGGCAAGAGACCCAGTACTTC. Using reference TRBV18 and TRBJ2-5 for the parts outside the CDR3, the full variable domain is NAGVMQNPRHLVRRRGQEARLRCSPMKGHSHVYWYRQLPEEGLKFMVYLQKENIIDESGMPKERFSAEFPKEGPSILRIQQVVRGDSAAYFCASTPRGGQETQYFGPGTRLLVL.

About this clonotype: Its ends do not fully match the called genes, so a read error is possible. The gene calls are TRBV11-2 and TRBJ2-5, with D tentatively TRBD2 (5 bases). Germline lookup yields CDR1 SGHAT and CDR2 FQNNGV. The CDR3 runs to 13 residues. The CDR3 nucleotides read TGTGCTAACAGCTTAGCGCAGGCTGAGACCCAGTATTTC. Translation gives CANSLAQAETQYF.

With regard to this clonotype: At one of its ends the junction is not consistent with the germline gene, which may arise from a read error. The V gene is TRBV5-4, the J gene TRBJ2-5, with TRBD1 identical over 11 bases. Germline V gene sequence: CDR1 SGHNT, CDR2 YYREEE (reference sequence). The CDR3 covers 15 residues. The CDR3 DNA is TGTGCCAGCGGCTTGGACAGGGGGCTAGGGGAGACCCAGTGCTTC. Residues: CASGLDRGLGETQCF. Full variable domain (remainder filled in from reference TRBV5-4 and TRBJ2-5): ETGVTQSPTHLIKTRGQQVTLRCSSQSGHNTVSWYQQALGQGPQFIFQYYREEENGRGNFPPRFSGLQFPNYSSELNVNALELDDSALYLCASGLDRGLGETQCFGPGTRLLVL.

As regards this clonotype: At one end the junction does not follow the germline gene, possibly because of a read error. The gene calls are TRBV3-1 and TRBJ2-3; D is uncertain. The V gene's germline CDR1 is LGHDT and CDR2 YNNKEL (reference sequence). The CDR3 consists of 21 residues. The CDR3 protein is CAISPLPGTESYSSSTDTQYF. For the CDR3, the DNA is TGTGCCATCAGCCCCCTCCCGGGCACCGAGAGCTACAGCTCAAGCACAGATACGCAGTATTTT.

Details on this clonotype: Compared with germline, one end of the junction differs, possibly owing to a read error. The gene calls are TRBV12-3 or TRBV12-4 and TRBJ2-1; D perhaps matches TRBD2 (6 bases). The CDR3 has 14 residues. As DNA, the CDR3 is TGTGCCAGCAGTATTACCAGGACTACCGATGAGCAGCTCTTC. It is translated as CASSITRTTDEQLF.

This chain joins TRBV29-1 and TRBJ1-1, with D unresolved. The length of the CDR3 is 14 residues. The germline gives CDR1 SQVTM, CDR2 ANQGSEA. This chain's CDR3 is CSAQKLTLEGEAFF. CDR3 coding DNA: TGCAGTGCCCAGAAGCTGACCCTGGAGGGTGAAGCTTTCTTT.

This clonotype is medium-sized by share. The genes are TRBV11-2 and TRBJ2-2, with 7 bases fitting TRBD1. The CDR3 sequence is 17 residues long. The trim removed 4 bases at V and 3 bases at J, leaving 11 bases unmatched. Germline CDR1 SGHAT, CDR2 FQNNGV. CDR3 DNA: TGTGCCAGCAGCTCCCGAAGGGGGCGAGCGGACACCGGGGAGCTGTTTTTT. This encodes CASSSRRGRADTGELFF.